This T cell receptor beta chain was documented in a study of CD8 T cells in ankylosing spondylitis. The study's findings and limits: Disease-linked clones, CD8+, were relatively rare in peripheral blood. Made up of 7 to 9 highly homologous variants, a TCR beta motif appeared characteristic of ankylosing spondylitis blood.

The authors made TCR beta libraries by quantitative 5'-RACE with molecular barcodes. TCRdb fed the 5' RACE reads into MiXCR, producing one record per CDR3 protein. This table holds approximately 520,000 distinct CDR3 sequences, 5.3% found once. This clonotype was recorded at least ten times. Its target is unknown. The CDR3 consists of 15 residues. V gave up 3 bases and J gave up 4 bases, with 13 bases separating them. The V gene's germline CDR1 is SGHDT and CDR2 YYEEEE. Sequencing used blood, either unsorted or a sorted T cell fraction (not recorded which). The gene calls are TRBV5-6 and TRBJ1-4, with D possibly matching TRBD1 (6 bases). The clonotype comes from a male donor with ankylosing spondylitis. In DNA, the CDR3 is TGTGCCAGCAGCTCCGCCAGGGGAGGTAATGAAAAACTGTTTTTT. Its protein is CASSSARGGNEKLFF.